This entry lists 23 T cell receptor beta chains sequenced from one sample in a study of cytomegalovirus exposure and HLA in healthy donors. The primer mix had 60 Vbeta and 13 Jbeta primers. Libraries were prepared by immunoSEQ multiplex PCR; TCRdb keeps only in-frame clonotypes and omits some of them. The sample includes 90,000 to 150,000 clones, 75% to 80% of them seen just once. Sequenced sample: PBMCs. The source of these receptors is a woman between 25 and 40 years old in good health and CMV-seropositive.

The rearrangement links TRBV7-2 to TRBJ1-2; 7 positions agree with TRBD1. The CDR3 sequence is 14 residues long. Germline V gene sequence: CDR1 SGHTA, CDR2 FQGNSA. V lost 4 bases to trimming and J lost 4 bases; unmatched junction nucleotides: 6. For the CDR3, the DNA is TGTGCCAGCAGCTCCGGACAGGAGATCTATGGCTACACCTTC. Protein sequence: CASSSGQEIYGYTF.

The chain has TRBV5-1 and TRBJ2-7, with 8 bases that match TRBD1. J gave up 2 bases and V 2 bases, and 3 bases lay outside the gene matches. Germline assignment: CDR1 SGHRS and CDR2 YFSETQ. This CDR3 has 14 amino acids. The CDR3 nucleotides are TGCGCCAGCAGCTTTACGGGACAGGCCTACGAGCAGTACTTC. Its protein is CASSFTGQAYEQYF.

This CDR3 is CASSQDLASGGEWDEQFF. The CDR3 DNA follows: TGCGCCAGCAGCCAAGATCTGGCTAGCGGGGGGGAATGGGATGAGCAGTTCTTC. V usage is TRBV4-3 and J usage is TRBJ2-1; 12 bases are a match to TRBD2. The CDR3 runs to 18 residues. Germline lookup yields CDR1 LGHNA and CDR2 YSLEER. Trimming cost V 0 bases and J 8 bases; bases outside gene matches: 11.

The V and J genes are TRBV29-1 and TRBJ1-2, with 8 bases aligning to TRBD1. Germline V CDR1 and CDR2: SQVTM, ANQGSEA. The ends lost 5 bases at V and 6 bases at J; junction bases unmatched: 8. This CDR3 comprises 13 residues. The CDR3 loop is CSVLRTGKDGYTF. CDR3 nucleotide sequence: TGCAGCGTTCTTCGGACAGGGAAAGATGGCTACACCTTC.

V usage is TRBV7-9 and J usage is TRBJ1-5, with 7 bases identical to TRBD1. After removal of 4 bases from V and 7 bases from J, the junction contained 13 bases not matched to a gene. The length of the CDR3 is 16 residues. Germline V gene data show CDR1 as SEHNR and CDR2 as FQNEAQ (reference sequence). The chain's CDR3 is CASSSWDSQGRQPQHF. The CDR3 DNA reads as TGTGCCAGCAGCTCATGGGACAGTCAAGGGCGACAGCCCCAGCATTTT.

The chain carries TRBV5-6 and TRBJ2-5, with a weak D call TRBD1 (6 bases). The tail of the sequence fits TRBJ2-7 better, so the J call may be wrong. Germline-derived CDR1 and CDR2 are SGHDT and YYEEEE. There are 16 residues in the CDR3. The CDR3 loop reads CASSLLGGDTAYEQYF. Here the CDR3 DNA reads TGTGCCAGCAGCTTACTAGGTGGGGACACAGCCTACGAGCAGTACTTC.

This clone was recorded a few times. This chain joins TRBV18 and TRBJ1-2; no clear D gene. This CDR3 has 12 residues. Germline V gene data show CDR1 as KGHSH and CDR2 as LQKENI. The V end lost 3 bases, the J end lost 8 bases, and 10 bases lay between the germline ends. The CDR3 nucleotides read TGTGCCAGCTCACCGATTGGAGGGGGCTACACCTTC. It codes for CASSPIGGGYTF.

V and J are TRBV28 and TRBJ1-5, with no clear D. The CDR3 has 15 residues. V gave up 3 bases and J gave up 2 bases, with 11 bases separating them. Looked up from germline, CDR1 is MDHEN and CDR2 is SYDVKM. CDR3 nucleotides: TGTGCCAGCAGTTTCAGCACTATGGGCAATCAGCCCCAGCATTTT. Its protein is CASSFSTMGNQPQHF.

The chain has TRBV29-1 and TRBJ2-3, with D possibly being TRBD1 (6 bases). This CDR3 is 12 amino acids long. Germline CDR1 and CDR2: SQVTM and ANQGSEA. With 7 bases removed from V and 4 bases from J, the gap between germline ends came to 12 bases. CDR3 residues: CSATGIPDTQYF. Written as DNA, the CDR3 is TGCAGCGCTACAGGGATCCCAGATACGCAGTATTTT.

The V call is TRBV28, the J call TRBJ1-1; tentatively, D is TRBD1 (6 bases). Deletions cut 5 bases from V and 2 bases from J, with 18 bases between. Germline lookup yields CDR1 MDHEN and CDR2 SYDVKM. This CDR3 spans 16 amino acids. The CDR3 spells CASSTHPTGKNTEAFF. CDR3 nucleotides: TGTGCCAGCAGTACCCACCCCACAGGGAAAAACACTGAAGCTTTCTTT.

V is TRBV28 and J is TRBJ2-5, with D possibly TRBD1 on 6 matching bases. Germline V gene sequence: CDR1 MDHEN, CDR2 SYDVKM. Trimming took off 4 bases at V and 2 bases at J, with 11 bases between the two ends. The CDR3 covers 14 residues. This chain's CDR3 is CASSSNREQETQYF. The CDR3 region has the DNA TGTGCCAGCAGTTCCAACAGGGAACAAGAGACCCAGTACTTC.

J is TRBJ2-3 and V is TRBV6-5, with D possibly matching TRBD2 (5 bases). V shed 5 bases and J shed 9 bases, with 15 bases lying between them. Germline loops: CDR1 MNHEY, CDR2 SVGAGI. The CDR3 loop spans 13 amino acids. The CDR3 DNA reads as TGTGCCAGCAGTCCGGACCGCGGAGGCACGCAGTATTTT. Translation: CASSPDRGGTQYF.

By share of the sample, this clone is medium-sized. V is TRBV2 and J is TRBJ1-1; TRBD1 might be the D (5 bases). V lost 7 bases and J lost 6, with 15 bases in between. The CDR3 is 13 amino acids. CDR1 is SNHLY, CDR2 FYNNEI, per germline. The CDR3 coding sequence is TGTGCCAGCACTGAGGGGCTACCAGCTGAAGCTTTCTTT. Residues: CASTEGLPAEAFF. The full variable domain, its missing parts supplied by reference TRBV2 and TRBJ1-1, is EPEVTQTPSHQVTQMGQEVILRCVPISNHLYFYWYRQILGQKVEFLVSFYNNEISEKSEIFDDQFSVERPDGSNFTLKIRSTKLEDSAMYFCASTEGLPAEAFFGQGTRLTVV.

Only a few counts were recorded for this clone. This chain joins TRBV5-4 and TRBJ2-2, with 12 bases lining up with TRBD2. Germline CDR1 SGHNT, CDR2 YYREEE (reference sequence). The CDR3 is 16 amino acids. J was trimmed by 5 bases and V by 0 bases; bases with no gene match: 2. CDR3 bases: TGTGCCAGCAGCTTGGTCCTAGCGGGGGGGACCGGGGAGCTGTTTTTT. Amino acids: CASSLVLAGGTGELFF.

The chain recombines TRBV30 with TRBJ1-6, with D perhaps matching TRBD1 (5 bases). The CDR3 consists of 16 residues. The ends were cut back, 0 bases at V and 6 bases at J, with 15 bases in the middle. Germline CDR1 GTSNPN, CDR2 SVGIG (reference sequence). The CDR3 here is CAWSVPGGHRNSPLHF. CDR3 nucleotide sequence: TGTGCCTGGAGTGTACCGGGTGGACACCGTAATTCACCCCTCCACTTT.

The genes are TRBV2 and TRBJ2-5, with 7 bases lining up with TRBD2. CDR3 size: 14 residues. Germline lookup yields CDR1 SNHLY and CDR2 FYNNEI. V trimming: 8 bases; J trimming: 5 bases; junction bases outside the gene matches: 11. The CDR3 DNA reads TGTGCCAGCGGGTCCGAGCGGGGTGGTGAGACCCAGTACTTC. Translated, it gives CASGSERGGETQYF.

The rearrangement joins TRBV28 to TRBJ2-5; a weak D match, TRBD2 (6 bases). The length of the CDR3 is 16 residues. Germline assignment: CDR1 MDHEN and CDR2 SYDVKM. Trimming pared 6 bases from V and 5 bases from J, leaving 22 bases between. Here the CDR3 DNA reads TGTGCCAGCAGCTCCCCGGGGAGGTCACGGGGGGAGACCCAGTACTTC. As protein: CASSSPGRSRGETQYF.

The rearrangement joins TRBV7-3 to TRBJ2-5; TRBD1 matches 9 bases. CDR1 is SGHTA and CDR2 is FQGTGA in the germline V gene. The CDR3 has 14 amino acids. With V trimmed by 2 bases and J by 5 bases, 3 bases remained unmatched. CDR3 coding DNA: TGTGCCAGCAGCTTAGGGACAGGGCGGGAGACCCAGTACTTC. Amino acids: CASSLGTGRETQYF.

The chain uses TRBV7-3 and TRBJ2-3, with D perhaps matching TRBD1 (6 bases). Trimming took 0 bases from V and 4 from J, leaving 17 bases between them. This CDR3 comprises 17 residues. Looked up from germline, CDR1 is SGHTA and CDR2 is FQGTGA. CDR3 protein: CASSLTGGKKGPDTQYF. The DNA of the CDR3 is TGTGCCAGCAGCTTAACTGGGGGCAAAAAGGGCCCAGATACGCAGTATTTT.

The gene calls are TRBV7-6 and TRBJ1-1, with D uncertain. This CDR3 comprises 13 residues. V was clipped by 5 bases and J by 4 bases, with 11 bases between them. From germline, CDR1 is SGHVS and CDR2 FNYEAQ. The CDR3: CASSRHTGTEAFF. CDR3 in DNA: TGTGCCAGCAGCCGTCACACGGGCACTGAAGCTTTCTTT.

The chain recombines TRBV4-1 with TRBJ1-4, with 9 bases aligning to TRBD1. This CDR3 is 16 amino acids long. Trimming cost V 1 base and J 4 bases; bases outside gene matches: 4. The germline CDR1 and CDR2 sequences are MGHRA and YSYEKL. Here the CDR3 DNA reads TGCGCCAGCAGCCAAGCCCAGACAGGGGGTAATGAAAAACTGTTTTTT. Its translation is CASSQAQTGGNEKLFF.

The chain joins TRBV10-1 to TRBJ2-7, with a weak D call TRBD2 (5 bases). Germline V gene sequence: CDR1 WNHNN, CDR2 SYGVQD (reference sequence). The CDR3 is 18 amino acids. The V end was cut by 10 bases, the J end by 3 bases, with 31 bases between. The CDR3: CATPALPFGKPGIYEQYF. CDR3 in DNA: TGCGCCACCCCAGCCCTTCCCTTCGGAAAACCGGGGATCTACGAGCAGTACTTC.

The V and J genes are TRBV28 and TRBJ2-7; TRBD2 agrees at 7 bases. Germline V gives CDR1 MDHEN, CDR2 SYDVKM. The junction had 7 bases not matched to a gene; V was cut back by 8 bases and J by 6 bases. CDR3 length: 12 residues. The CDR3 sequence: CASGLPGGEQYF. DNA of the CDR3: TGTGCCAGCGGCCTCCCGGGGGGCGAGCAGTACTTC.